This record covers a single TCR beta chain. Its antigen is undetermined. 5' RACE that incorporated UMI labels was used to prepare the TRB cDNA libraries. TCRdb re-analyzed the 5' RACE reads; it lists each CDR3 protein once, without DNA. The table for this sample gives around 66,000 distinct CDR3 sequences. Triplicate sorting captured about 300,000 cells each from every CD8+ T cell subset. The CDR3 totals 13 residues. CDR1 is SQVTM and CDR2 is ANQGSEA in the germline V gene. The source of the sample is a study of CXCR3-negative and CXCR3-positive naive CD8 T cells. Study-level findings and limits: TRBV-TRBJ usage was alike in naive CXCR3-negative and CXCR3-positive cells but differed in memory cells. Comparison of naive subsets found surface CD5 to be comparable, and TCR strength was inferred on the basis of TRB CDR3 properties. Naive cells that were CXCR3-positive had more hydrophobic TRB CDR3s (compared with CXCR3-negative naive cells). Comparably high diversity was seen in both naive subsets, and much lower diversity in memory CD8+ cells.

The sample consisted of naive CXCR3+ CD8+ T cells from blood. The subset denotes: CD45RO-CCR7+CD27+CD95- naive CD8+ T cells expressing CXCR3 (TNR3+). This clonotype originated in a human donor in good health. Some clones in this sample may be carry-over from other donors' samples. The rearrangement uses TRBV29-1 and TRBJ1-5. The chain's CDR3 is CSATIDSNQPQHF.